This T cell receptor (beta chain) was sequenced for a study of early T cells in non-severe SARS-CoV-2 infection (TCRdb year 2021). General notes on the study: Bulk RNA from unsorted whole blood was used for TCR sequencing, so alpha and beta chains could not be paired. The paper's findings and limits, for the study overall: Matching against VDJdb was skewed toward anti-spike CD8 responses, likely underestimated virus-specific expansions, and missed private and CD4 specificities.

The receptor library was made with 5' RACE. Sequencing was carried out with a NextSeq 500. To correct for sequencing error and PCR bias, the TCR library protocol tagged individual cDNA molecules with unique molecular identifiers. TCR alpha and beta chains were both sequenced, and the abundances of alpha and beta sequences in each sample were closely correlated with each other. From the authors' description of their analysis: Decombinator V4 was used to annotate TCR sequences for V gene, J gene and CDR3. TCRs were defined as expanded if a significant change between any two time points was detected under a Poisson model with p below 0.0001. TCR abundances were normalised to the total number of TCRs sequenced per sample and expressed as counts per million. MAIT TCRs were defined by TRAV1-2 paired with TRAJ12, TRAJ20 or TRAJ33, and iNKT TCRs by TRAV10 paired with TRAJ18. VDJdb, accessed 1 November 2021, was searched for CMV, EBV and SARS-CoV-2 annotated TCRs, excluding TCRs annotated for multiple antigens. TCRdb took the public reads, trimmed them with fastp at Q25, ran MiXCR for clone calling and kept in-frame beta chains. Under each unique CDR3 protein, matching rows form one entry showing the most common genes and DNA. The V and J calls here are based on TCRdb, not the publication. This sample lists fewer than 60,000 distinct CDR3 sequences; over 3.5% were detected once. Clones ranked in the top ten supply 6% of the sample.

The junction carries 23 bases between V and J, which are trimmed by 2 bases and 3 bases respectively. Including cysteine and phenylalanine, the CDR3 has 18 amino acids. The only DNA kept is the CDR3, 54 bases in frame from the first base. Looking up the germline V gene yields CDR1 SGHDN and CDR2 FVKESK. The study was a case-control design nested within a healthcare worker cohort in London, UK, with weekly nasopharyngeal swab PCR tests and blood sampling. Healthcare workers were recruited during the week of the UK lockdown, between 23 and 31 March 2020, and followed weekly for up to roughly 15 weeks. This clonotype appeared many times. Its antigen is not yet known. No much larger clone exists at a distance of one base, and base qualities are not known.

Sequencing was carried out using whole blood. The sequence links TRBV14 to TRBJ2-7; no D gene can be assigned with confidence. The source of this sequence is an adult who was a healthcare worker with PCR-confirmed SARS-CoV-2 infection or an uninfected control (not recorded which). The DNA sequence follows: TGTGCCAGCAGCCAATCAGATGGTATTAGCAAGTCGATCTACGAGCAGTACTTC. It translates to CASSQSDGISKSIYEQYF.